Listed below are T cell receptor beta chains from one sample, sequenced in a study of shared clonotypes between healthy human individuals. The table came from immunoSEQ multiplex PCR; TCRdb's copy has only in-frame clones and leaves some out. The data show some 1.4 million clones, around 95% seen once. Sequencing input: naive CD4+ T cells sorted from blood. These receptors came from a man aged 30-40 years in good health. Each CDR3 is given with its conserved first and last residue. The order of the fields is clone size, CDR3 length, D gene, V gene, J gene, CDR3 DNA, CDR3 protein. D genes are given only for firm matches. A row's size may be missing; if present it is once, few, many or a size class.

clone size: few; CDR3 length: 13; D gene: .; V gene: TRBV5-4; J gene: TRBJ1-1; CDR3 DNA: TGTGCCAGCAGCTTGGTCAGTTACACTGAAGCTTTCTTT; CDR3 protein: CASSLVSYTEAFF
clone size: once; CDR3 length: 14; D gene: .; V gene: TRBV4-1; J gene: TRBJ2-7; CDR3 DNA: TGCGCCAGCAGCCAGGCCCACGACAGTCCGGAGCAGTACTTC; CDR3 protein: CASSQAHDSPEQYF
clone size: .; CDR3 length: 14; D gene: .; V gene: TRBV7-6; J gene: TRBJ2-7; CDR3 DNA: TGTGCCAGCAGCTCCCGGGACGGATACTACGAGCAGTACTTC; CDR3 protein: CASSSRDGYYEQYF
clone size: .; CDR3 length: 16; D gene: TRBD2; V gene: TRBV25-1; J gene: TRBJ2-1; CDR3 DNA: TGTGCCAGCACCCCCTCTTGGACTAGCGGAACCAATGAGCAGTTCTTC; CDR3 protein: CASTPSWTSGTNEQFF
clone size: .; CDR3 length: 15; D gene: .; V gene: TRBV11-2; J gene: TRBJ2-1; CDR3 DNA: TGTGCCAGCAGCCCGTTGGGCGGTCTGTTCTATGAGCAGTTCTTC; CDR3 protein: CASSPLGGLFYEQFF
clone size: .; CDR3 length: 19; D gene: .; V gene: TRBV7-9; J gene: TRBJ1-1; CDR3 DNA: TGTGCCAGCAGCTTACCAGGAGGATATGACAGAAGGTCGAACACTGAAGCTTTCTTT; CDR3 protein: CASSLPGGYDRRSNTEAFF
clone size: .; CDR3 length: 16; D gene: TRBD1; V gene: TRBV7-8; J gene: TRBJ1-2; CDR3 DNA: TGTGCCAGCAGCGAACCCCGCGCAAGGGACAGTTATGGCTACACCTTC; CDR3 protein: CASSEPRARDSYGYTF
clone size: once; CDR3 length: 15; D gene: TRBD1; V gene: TRBV5-1; J gene: TRBJ1-1; CDR3 DNA: TGCGCCAGCAGCGCGTCGGGACAGCTGAACACTGAAGCTTTCTTT; CDR3 protein: CASSASGQLNTEAFF
clone size: .; CDR3 length: 13; D gene: TRBD1; V gene: TRBV5-1; J gene: TRBJ1-2; CDR3 DNA: TGCGCCAGCAGCTCGGGACAGGGCCTTAGCTACACCTTC; CDR3 protein: CASSSGQGLSYTF
clone size: .; CDR3 length: 18; D gene: .; V gene: TRBV6-1; J gene: TRBJ1-5; CDR3 DNA: TGTGCCAGCAGTGAAAACCGGGACACTCGATATAGCAATCAGCCCCAGCATTTT; CDR3 protein: CASSENRDTRYSNQPQHF
clone size: .; CDR3 length: 14; D gene: .; V gene: TRBV18; J gene: TRBJ1-2; CDR3 DNA: TGTGCCAGCTCACCCACAATCCGGGACTATGGCTACACCTTC; CDR3 protein: CASSPTIRDYGYTF
clone size: .; CDR3 length: 16; D gene: TRBD2; V gene: TRBV4-2; J gene: TRBJ2-3; CDR3 DNA: TGTGCCAGCAGCCAGGAACTAGCGGCTAGCACAGATACGCAGTATTTT; CDR3 protein: CASSQELAASTDTQYF
clone size: .; CDR3 length: 14; D gene: TRBD1; V gene: TRBV7-2; J gene: TRBJ2-7; CDR3 DNA: TGTGCCAGCAGTTGGACAGGGGGCACCTACGAGCAGTACTTC; CDR3 protein: CASSWTGGTYEQYF
clone size: .; CDR3 length: 15; D gene: .; V gene: TRBV29-1; J gene: TRBJ2-3; CDR3 DNA: TGCAGCGTTGAAGACAGCTCTAGCAGCCCAGATACGCAGTATTTT; CDR3 protein: CSVEDSSSSPDTQYF
clone size: .; CDR3 length: 16; D gene: .; V gene: TRBV4-2; J gene: TRBJ2-2; CDR3 DNA: TGTGCCAGCAGCCAGAGGGACTCGGTCGGCCCACGGGAGCTGTTTTTT; CDR3 protein: CASSQRDSVGPRELFF
clone size: .; CDR3 length: 13; D gene: .; V gene: TRBV13; J gene: TRBJ2-7; CDR3 DNA: TGTGCCAGCAGCCCGGGACACCCCTACGAGCAGTACTTC; CDR3 protein: CASSPGHPYEQYF
clone size: .; CDR3 length: 14; D gene: TRBD2; V gene: TRBV9; J gene: TRBJ2-1; CDR3 DNA: TGTGCCAGCAGCTCGGGACTAGGTAGCTATGAGCAGTTCTTC; CDR3 protein: CASSSGLGSYEQFF
clone size: .; CDR3 length: 14; D gene: .; V gene: TRBV15; J gene: TRBJ2-7; CDR3 DNA: TGTGCCACCAGCAGAGTCGGCGGGCCCTACGAGCAGTACTTC; CDR3 protein: CATSRVGGPYEQYF
clone size: .; CDR3 length: 12; D gene: TRBD1; V gene: TRBV5-1; J gene: TRBJ1-6; CDR3 DNA: TGCGCCAGCAGCACAGGGGATTCACCCCTCCACTTT; CDR3 protein: CASSTGDSPLHF
clone size: once; CDR3 length: 16; D gene: .; V gene: TRBV5-1; J gene: TRBJ2-2; CDR3 DNA: TGCGCCAGCAGCTCCGTCGGCGCCGCGAACACCGGGGAGCTGTTTTTT; CDR3 protein: CASSSVGAANTGELFF
clone size: .; CDR3 length: 13; D gene: .; V gene: TRBV21-1; J gene: TRBJ2-5; CDR3 DNA: TGTGCCAGCAGCAAACGGGGAGCGCAGACCCAGTACTTC; CDR3 protein: CASSKRGAQTQYF
clone size: .; CDR3 length: 14; D gene: .; V gene: TRBV15; J gene: TRBJ2-1; CDR3 DNA: TGTGCCACCAGCAGGAGACTAGAGAATTATGAGCAGTTCTTC; CDR3 protein: CATSRRLENYEQFF
clone size: .; CDR3 length: 13; D gene: .; V gene: TRBV10-1; J gene: TRBJ2-7; CDR3 DNA: TGCGCCAGCAGTGAGTCGACTATCTACGAGCAGTACTTC; CDR3 protein: CASSESTIYEQYF
clone size: .; CDR3 length: 14; D gene: .; V gene: TRBV5-4; J gene: TRBJ2-7; CDR3 DNA: TGTGCCAGCAGGCCGGAGGCCAACCTCTACGAGCAGTACTTC; CDR3 protein: CASRPEANLYEQYF
clone size: .; CDR3 length: 19; D gene: TRBD2; V gene: TRBV9; J gene: TRBJ2-3; CDR3 DNA: TGTGCCAGCAGCCCTGGACTAGCGGGAGTGATGGGGGTCGCAGATACGCAGTATTTT; CDR3 protein: CASSPGLAGVMGVADTQYF
clone size: .; CDR3 length: 15; D gene: TRBD1; V gene: TRBV11-2; J gene: TRBJ1-3; CDR3 DNA: TGTGCCAGCAGCTCCCTCGGACAGGGCAGAAACACCATATATTTT; CDR3 protein: CASSSLGQGRNTIYF
clone size: .; CDR3 length: 15; D gene: .; V gene: TRBV5-1; J gene: TRBJ1-3; CDR3 DNA: TGCGCCAGCAGCTTGGAGCCAGCCGCCGGAAACACCATATATTTT; CDR3 protein: CASSLEPAAGNTIYF
clone size: .; CDR3 length: 13; D gene: .; V gene: TRBV11-3; J gene: TRBJ2-3; CDR3 DNA: TGTGCCAGCAGCTTAGGAGGGGCAGATACGCAGTATTTT; CDR3 protein: CASSLGGADTQYF
clone size: .; CDR3 length: 14; D gene: .; V gene: TRBV5-1; J gene: TRBJ1-1; CDR3 DNA: TGCGCCAGCAGCTTGATCCCTACGGACACTGAAGCTTTCTTT; CDR3 protein: CASSLIPTDTEAFF
clone size: .; CDR3 length: 14; D gene: .; V gene: TRBV10-3; J gene: TRBJ2-2; CDR3 DNA: TGTGCCATCAGTGAGTTTGGGACAAGCGGGGAGCTGTTTTTT; CDR3 protein: CAISEFGTSGELFF
clone size: .; CDR3 length: 15; D gene: .; V gene: TRBV7-9; J gene: TRBJ2-2; CDR3 DNA: TGTGCCAGCAGCTCAGGGGTTGGGAACACCGGGGAGCTGTTTTTT; CDR3 protein: CASSSGVGNTGELFF
clone size: .; CDR3 length: 14; D gene: TRBD1; V gene: TRBV6-1; J gene: TRBJ2-5; CDR3 DNA: TGTGCCAGCAGCGCGGGACAGGGGGGAGAGACCCAGTACTTC; CDR3 protein: CASSAGQGGETQYF
clone size: .; CDR3 length: 13; D gene: .; V gene: TRBV19; J gene: TRBJ2-7; CDR3 DNA: TGTGCCAGTAGTCTGTCACGGTGGAACGAGCAGTACTTC; CDR3 protein: CASSLSRWNEQYF
clone size: .; CDR3 length: 14; D gene: .; V gene: TRBV19; J gene: TRBJ1-3; CDR3 DNA: TGTGCCAGTACAGAGACAAGCTCTGGAAACACCATATATTTT; CDR3 protein: CASTETSSGNTIYF
clone size: .; CDR3 length: 14; D gene: TRBD2; V gene: TRBV29-1; J gene: TRBJ2-7; CDR3 DNA: TGCAGCGCAAGTAGCGGGAGTGGCTCCTACGAGCAGTACTTC; CDR3 protein: CSASSGSGSYEQYF
clone size: .; CDR3 length: 21; D gene: TRBD2; V gene: TRBV7-6; J gene: TRBJ2-5; CDR3 DNA: TGTGCCAGCAGCCCGAAAGGTGGGGGACTAGCGGGAGGCAAGTACCAAGAGACCCAGTACTTC; CDR3 protein: CASSPKGGGLAGGKYQETQYF
clone size: .; CDR3 length: 16; D gene: TRBD2; V gene: TRBV7-8; J gene: TRBJ2-1; CDR3 DNA: TGTGCCAGCAGTCTTTCGGCGGGGGTGTCCTACAATGAGCAGTTCTTC; CDR3 protein: CASSLSAGVSYNEQFF
clone size: once; CDR3 length: 20; D gene: TRBD2; V gene: TRBV7-6; J gene: TRBJ2-7; CDR3 DNA: TGTGCCAGCAGCCTACCCGGGGGGGCCGAGCGACAGAGAAGCTCCTACGAGCAGTACTTC; CDR3 protein: CASSLPGGAERQRSSYEQYF
clone size: .; CDR3 length: 16; D gene: TRBD2; V gene: TRBV5-1; J gene: TRBJ2-7; CDR3 DNA: TGCGCCAGCAGCCCGGAGGCTTGGGTAGCGGGATACGAGCAGTACTTC; CDR3 protein: CASSPEAWVAGYEQYF
clone size: .; CDR3 length: 15; D gene: TRBD1; V gene: TRBV10-3; J gene: TRBJ2-7; CDR3 DNA: TGTGCCATCAGTGACCCGAGACAGGGGATCCACGAGCAGTACTTC; CDR3 protein: CAISDPRQGIHEQYF
clone size: once; CDR3 length: 15; D gene: TRBD1; V gene: TRBV28; J gene: TRBJ2-1; CDR3 DNA: TGTGCCAGCAGGCCCCCGGGACAGAACTACAATGAGCAGTTCTTC; CDR3 protein: CASRPPGQNYNEQFF
clone size: .; CDR3 length: 14; D gene: TRBD1; V gene: TRBV5-1; J gene: TRBJ1-2; CDR3 DNA: TGCGCCAGCAGCTTGGGGGGACAGGGCTATGGCTACACCTTC; CDR3 protein: CASSLGGQGYGYTF
clone size: .; CDR3 length: 11; D gene: .; V gene: TRBV5-6; J gene: TRBJ2-7; CDR3 DNA: TGTGCCAGCAGGAGCTCCTACGAGCAGTACTTC; CDR3 protein: CASRSSYEQYF
clone size: .; CDR3 length: 15; D gene: .; V gene: TRBV7-9; J gene: TRBJ1-1; CDR3 DNA: TGTGCCAGCAGCCCAGGGACCTGGCCGGGGGCTGAAGCTTTCTTT; CDR3 protein: CASSPGTWPGAEAFF